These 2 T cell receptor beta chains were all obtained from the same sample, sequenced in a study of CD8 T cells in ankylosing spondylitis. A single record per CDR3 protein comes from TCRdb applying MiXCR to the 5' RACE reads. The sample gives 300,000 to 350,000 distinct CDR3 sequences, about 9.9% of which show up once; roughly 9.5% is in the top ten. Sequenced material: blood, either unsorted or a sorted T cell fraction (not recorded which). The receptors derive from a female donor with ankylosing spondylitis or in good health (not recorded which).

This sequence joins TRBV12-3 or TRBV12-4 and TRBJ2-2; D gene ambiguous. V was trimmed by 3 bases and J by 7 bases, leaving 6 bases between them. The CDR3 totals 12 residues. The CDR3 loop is CASSFWVGELFF. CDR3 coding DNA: TGTGCCAGCAGTTTCTGGGTCGGGGAGCTGTTTTTT.

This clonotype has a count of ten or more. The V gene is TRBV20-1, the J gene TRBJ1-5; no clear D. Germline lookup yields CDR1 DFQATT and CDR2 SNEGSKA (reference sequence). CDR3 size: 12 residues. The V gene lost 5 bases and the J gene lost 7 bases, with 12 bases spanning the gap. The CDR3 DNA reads TGCAGTGCTGGGGATGCGGGGCAGCCCCAGCATTTT. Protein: CSAGDAGQPQHF.